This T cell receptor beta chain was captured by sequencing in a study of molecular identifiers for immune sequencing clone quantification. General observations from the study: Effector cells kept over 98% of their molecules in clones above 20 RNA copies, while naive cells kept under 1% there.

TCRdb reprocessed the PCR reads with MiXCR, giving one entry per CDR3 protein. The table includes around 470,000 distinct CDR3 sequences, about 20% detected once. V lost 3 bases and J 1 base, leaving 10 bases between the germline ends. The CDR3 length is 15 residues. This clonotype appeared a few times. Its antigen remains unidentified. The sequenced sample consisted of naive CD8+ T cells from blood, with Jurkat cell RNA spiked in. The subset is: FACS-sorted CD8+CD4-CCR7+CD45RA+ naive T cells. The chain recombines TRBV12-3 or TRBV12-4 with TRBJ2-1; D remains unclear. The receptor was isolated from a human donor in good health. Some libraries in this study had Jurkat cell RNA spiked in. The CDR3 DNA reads TGTGCCAGCAGTTTTTACAAGGGTTCCTACAATGAGCAGTTCTTC. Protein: CASSFYKGSYNEQFF.